Below, 23 T cell receptor beta chains from the same sample are listed, as sequenced in a study of T-cell reconstitution after alpha-beta-depleted transplantation in children. Unique molecular identifiers were incorporated when the TCRbeta library was constructed. One entry per CDR3 protein, called by TCRdb with MiXCR from the PCR reads. The sample records around 600,000 distinct CDR3 sequences, around 16% being singletons. Specimen: PBMCs from the stem cell graft donor, collected from the stem cell graft. The receptors shown here come from a human donor who donated a stem cell graft to a child with acute myeloid leukemia.

The chain joins TRBV5-4 to TRBJ2-7, with D perhaps TRBD1 (5 bases). Between the trimmed V and J ends, which lost 0 bases and 6 bases, there was a span of 10 bases. The germline gives CDR1 SGHNT, CDR2 YYREEE (reference sequence). The CDR3 totals 13 residues. CDR3 in amino acids: CASSLDRTFEQYF. CDR3 in DNA: TGTGCCAGCAGCTTGGACAGGACCTTCGAGCAGTACTTC.

This clonotype has at least ten counts. V and J are TRBV5-5 and TRBJ2-1; 9 bases map to TRBD1. The CDR3 is made up of 15 amino acids. The V and J ends lost 5 bases and 3 bases, in that order; junction bases with no gene match: 6. Per the germline V gene, CDR1 is SGHKS and CDR2 is YYEKEE (reference sequence). CDR3 bases: TGTGCCAGCAGTTCCGACAGGGGGTTCTACAATGAGCAGTTCTTC. It yields the protein CASSSDRGFYNEQFF.

The chain recombines TRBV14 with TRBJ2-1, with TRBD2 as a possible D gene (6 bases). Germline V gene sequence: CDR1 SGHDN, CDR2 FVKESK. The CDR3 is 13 residues long. Trimming shortened V by 4 bases and J by 10 bases, and 14 bases separated the two germline ends. The CDR3: CASSRQTRFEQFF. The CDR3 region has the DNA TGTGCCAGCAGCCGCCAGACTAGGTTCGAGCAGTTCTTC.

This clonotype came up many times. V is TRBV6-5 and J is TRBJ2-1, with 8 bases aligning to TRBD1. The CDR3 has 15 amino acids. Germline CDR1 is MNHEY and CDR2 is SVGAGI. V shed 4 bases, J shed 1 base, and the junction held 3 bases outside the gene matches. The CDR3 region has the DNA TGTGCCAGCAGTTCTCAGGGGGCATCCTACAATGAGCAGTTCTTC. This sequence encodes CASSSQGASYNEQFF.

Only a few counts were recorded for this clonotype. V and J are TRBV13 and TRBJ1-2; 7 nucleotides agree with TRBD1. The CDR3 covers 14 residues. J lost 5 bases, V lost 4 bases, and 7 bases had no gene match. From germline, CDR1 is PRHDT and CDR2 FYEKMQ (reference sequence). CDR3 loop: CASSSGGAPYGYTF. The CDR3 DNA follows: TGTGCCAGCAGCTCAGGGGGGGCCCCTTATGGCTACACCTTC.

This chain connects TRBV2 to TRBJ2-5, with 10 bases fitting TRBD2. Germline V gene data show CDR1 as SNHLY and CDR2 as FYNNEI. The CDR3 runs 15 residues. Trimming removed 2 bases from V and 2 bases from J; junction bases left unmatched: 2. CDR3 residues: CASSELAGEQETQYF. CDR3 nucleotides: TGTGCCAGCAGTGAACTAGCGGGGGAACAAGAGACCCAGTACTTC.

This rearrangement joins TRBV15 to TRBJ2-2; 11 nucleotides match TRBD1. The V and J ends lost 5 bases and 4 bases, in that order; junction bases with no gene match: 9. Germline CDR1 LNHNV, CDR2 YYDKDF (reference sequence). This CDR3 spans 17 amino acids. CDR3 sequence: CATSFSDRGPRTGELFF. The CDR3 DNA reads as TGTGCCACCAGCTTCTCGGACAGGGGGCCCCGCACCGGGGAGCTGTTTTTT.

There are many counts of this clonotype. The gene calls are TRBV29-1 and TRBJ1-1, with 9 bases aligning to TRBD1. The junction had 9 bases not matched to a gene; V was cut back by 2 bases and J by 2 bases. This CDR3 is built from 16 residues. Germline V lookup: CDR1 SQVTM, CDR2 ANQGSEA. CDR3 loop: CSVEPRGTGKNTEAFF. The CDR3 DNA sequence: TGCAGCGTTGAACCTCGGGGGACAGGGAAAAACACTGAAGCTTTCTTT.

The CDR3 sequence: CSARVVQDYYGYTF. CDR3 in DNA: TGCAGTGCTAGAGTAGTACAGGACTACTATGGCTACACCTTC. The chain is built from TRBV20-1 and TRBJ1-2, with D possibly being TRBD1 (5 bases). Germline V gene sequence: CDR1 DFQATT, CDR2 SNEGSKA (reference sequence). CDR3 length: 14 residues. V was shortened by 1 base and J by 3 bases, with 12 bases between the two germline ends.

This clonotype has more than one count but fewer than ten. V is TRBV6-6 and J is TRBJ2-7; D unresolved. V was trimmed by 2 bases and J by 9 bases, leaving 14 bases between them. The V gene's germline CDR1 is MNHNY and CDR2 SVGAGI (reference sequence). CDR3 size: 13 residues. In DNA form, the CDR3 reads TGTGCCAGCAGTTACGCGGCAACGGATGCGCAGTACGTC. As protein: CASSYAATDAQYV.

This clonotype has a count of ten or more. This chain connects TRBV7-2 to TRBJ1-5, with D possibly TRBD1 on 6 matching bases. V shed 5 bases and J shed 2 bases, with 10 bases lying between them. Germline V gene lookup returns CDR1 SGHTA and CDR2 FQGNSA. CDR3 length equals 14 residues. This CDR3 is CASSNRQGNQPQHF. The DNA of the CDR3 is TGTGCCAGCAGCAACCGACAGGGCAATCAGCCCCAGCATTTT.

In this sample, this clonotype turned up many times. The chain combines TRBV29-1 with TRBJ1-1, with unresolved D. Trimming removed 4 bases from V and 5 bases from J, with 23 bases in between. Germline assignment: CDR1 SQVTM and CDR2 ANQGSEA. This CDR3 spans 16 amino acids. The CDR3: CSVVIYGGMVGTEAFF. The CDR3 nucleotides are TGCAGCGTTGTAATTTATGGAGGAATGGTTGGGACTGAAGCTTTCTTT.

This clonotype came up many times. The chain is built from TRBV12-3 or TRBV12-4 and TRBJ2-7; 9 nucleotides line up with TRBD1. The CDR3 runs to 13 residues. Trimming removed 8 bases from V and 6 bases from J; junction bases left unmatched: 8. The CDR3 protein is CASESGTGSEQYF. Written as DNA, the CDR3 is TGTGCCAGCGAATCCGGGACAGGGAGCGAGCAGTACTTC.

Details on this clonotype: This may come from a read error, since a much larger clone is one base off. The chain recombines TRBV20-1 with TRBJ2-5; D is unclear. The CDR3 is made up of 15 amino acids. The V end lost 1 base, the J end lost 1 base, and 13 bases lay between the germline ends. Germline lookup yields CDR1 DFQATT and CDR2 SNEGSKA (reference sequence). The CDR3 loop is CSARVNGRSQETQYF. In DNA form, the CDR3 reads TGCAGTGCTAGAGTGAATGGGCGGAGCCAAGAGACCCAGTACTTC.

At least ten counts were recorded for this clonotype. This chain joins TRBV12-3 or TRBV12-4 and TRBJ1-1, with D uncertain. The CDR3 has 11 amino acids. V was pared by 7 bases and J by 6 bases, with 9 bases between. The CDR3 is CASTQGPEAFF. CDR3 nucleotides: TGTGCCAGCACGCAAGGGCCTGAAGCTTTCTTT.

The CDR3, as DNA: TGTGCCAGCAGCTTATCAGCGGGGGTAACCGAGCAGTACTTC. Protein product: CASSLSAGVTEQYF. V usage is TRBV7-9 and J usage is TRBJ2-7, with 8 nucleotides matching TRBD2. The junction had 6 bases not matched to a gene; V was cut back by 2 bases and J by 6 bases. The V gene's germline CDR1 is SEHNR and CDR2 FQNEAQ (reference sequence). This CDR3 is 14 amino acids long. Full variable domain (missing parts from reference TRBV7-9 and TRBJ2-7): DTGVSQNPRHKITKRGQNVTFRCDPISEHNRLYWYRQTLGQGPEFLTYFQNEAQLEKSRLLSDRFSAERPKGSFSTLEIQRTEQGDSAMYLCASSLSAGVTEQYFGPGTRLTVT.

Many counts were recorded for this clonotype. The genes are TRBV20-1 and TRBJ2-1; D is perhaps TRBD1 (5 bases). Germline V gives CDR1 DFQATT, CDR2 SNEGSKA (reference sequence). V lost 3 bases, J lost 3 bases, and 15 bases lay in between. CDR3 size: 15 residues. CDR3 sequence (DNA): TGCAGTGCTAGTCTCTGGACAAGGAACTACAATGAGCAGTTCTTC. Translation: CSASLWTRNYNEQFF.

The CDR3 DNA follows: TGCGCCAGCAGCTTAGGGGGCGTGGGAGATTATAGCAATCAGCCCCAGCATTTT. This codes for CASSLGGVGDYSNQPQHF. The genes are TRBV5-1 and TRBJ1-5; TRBD1 agrees at 7 bases. Germline V gives CDR1 SGHRS, CDR2 YFSETQ. With V trimmed by 2 bases and J by 0 bases, 11 bases remained unmatched. The CDR3 has 18 amino acids.

This clonotype showed up many times. The chain joins TRBV27 to TRBJ1-5, with D tentatively TRBD1 (5 bases). Per germline, CDR1 MNHEY and CDR2 SMNVEV (reference sequence). This CDR3 spans 14 amino acids. V shed 2 bases and J shed 6 bases, with 11 bases lying between them. Written as DNA, the CDR3 is TGTGCCAGCAGTTTAGAGGGGAGTCGTCAGCCCCAGCATTTT. Translating gives CASSLEGSRQPQHF.

The rearrangement joins TRBV12-3 or TRBV12-4 to TRBJ2-3; weak D call: TRBD2 (5 bases). The length of the CDR3 is 16 residues. V lost 7 bases and J 0 bases, leaving 17 bases between the germline ends. This CDR3 is CASTSGWGSSTDTQYF. DNA for the CDR3: TGTGCCAGCACCTCGGGGTGGGGATCCAGCACAGATACGCAGTATTTT.

V and J are TRBV7-2 and TRBJ1-1; tentative D call: TRBD1 (5 bases). Germline values: CDR1 SGHTA, CDR2 FQGNSA. V lost 5 bases and J 1 base, leaving 17 bases between the germline ends. The CDR3 is 16 residues long. Here the CDR3 reads CASSPLSGRRNTEAFF. As DNA, the CDR3 is TGTGCCAGCAGCCCGCTGTCGGGACGGCGGAACACTGAAGCTTTCTTT.

The chain joins TRBV27 to TRBJ1-2; D remains unclear. Trimming took off 5 bases at V and 1 base at J, with 8 bases between the two ends. This CDR3 is 13 amino acids long. Per the germline V gene, CDR1 is MNHEY and CDR2 is SMNVEV (reference sequence). The CDR3, as DNA: TGTGCCAGCAGTCTTAGGGTTAACTATGGCTACACCTTC. This encodes CASSLRVNYGYTF.

For this clonotype: Since a much larger clone is just one base distant, this may be a read error. The chain has TRBV29-1 and TRBJ1-1, with D unclear. V lost 4 bases and J lost 9, with 6 bases in between. Germline assignment: CDR1 SQVTM and CDR2 ANQGSEA. The CDR3 length is 9 residues. CDR3 sequence (DNA): TGCAGCGTTGGAGACCAAGCTTTCTTT. Translated, it gives CSVGDQAFF.